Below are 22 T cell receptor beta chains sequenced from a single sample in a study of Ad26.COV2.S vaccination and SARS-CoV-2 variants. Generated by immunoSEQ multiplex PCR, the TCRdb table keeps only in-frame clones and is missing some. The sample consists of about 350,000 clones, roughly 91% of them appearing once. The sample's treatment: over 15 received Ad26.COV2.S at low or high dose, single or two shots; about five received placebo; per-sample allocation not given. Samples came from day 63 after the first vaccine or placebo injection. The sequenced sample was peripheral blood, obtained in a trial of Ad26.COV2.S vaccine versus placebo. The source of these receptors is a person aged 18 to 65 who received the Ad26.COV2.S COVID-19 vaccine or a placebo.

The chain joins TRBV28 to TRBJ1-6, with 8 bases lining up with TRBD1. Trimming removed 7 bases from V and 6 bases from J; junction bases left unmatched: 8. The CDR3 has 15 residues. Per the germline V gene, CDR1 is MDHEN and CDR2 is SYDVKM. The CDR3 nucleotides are TGTGCCAGCATGGTGGACAGGGCTAGTAATTCACCCCTCCACTTT. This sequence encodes CASMVDRASNSPLHF.

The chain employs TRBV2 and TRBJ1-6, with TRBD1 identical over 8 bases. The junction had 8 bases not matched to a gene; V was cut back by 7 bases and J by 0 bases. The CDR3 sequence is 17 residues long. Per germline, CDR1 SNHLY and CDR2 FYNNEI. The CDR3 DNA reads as TGTGCCAGCACCGGACAGGGATTGGGCTCCTATAATTCACCCCTCCACTTT. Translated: CASTGQGLGSYNSPLHF. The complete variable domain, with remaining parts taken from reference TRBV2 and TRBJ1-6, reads EPEVTQTPSHQVTQMGQEVILRCVPISNHLYFYWYRQILGQKVEFLVSFYNNEISEKSEIFDDQFSVERPDGSNFTLKIRSTKLEDSAMYFCASTGQGLGSYNSPLHFGNGTRLTVT.

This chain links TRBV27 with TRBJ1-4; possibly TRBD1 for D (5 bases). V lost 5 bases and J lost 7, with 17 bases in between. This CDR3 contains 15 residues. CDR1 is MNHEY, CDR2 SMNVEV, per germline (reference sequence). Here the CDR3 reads CASSKGLPAPEKLFF. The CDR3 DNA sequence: TGTGCCAGCAGTAAGGGACTTCCCGCCCCTGAAAAACTGTTTTTT. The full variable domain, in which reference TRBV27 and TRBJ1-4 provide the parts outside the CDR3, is EAQVTQNPRYLITVTGKKLTVTCSQNMNHEYMSWYRQDPGLGLRQIYYSMNVEVTDKGDVPEGYKVSRKEKRNFPLILESPSPNQTSLYFCASSKGLPAPEKLFFGSGTQLSVL.

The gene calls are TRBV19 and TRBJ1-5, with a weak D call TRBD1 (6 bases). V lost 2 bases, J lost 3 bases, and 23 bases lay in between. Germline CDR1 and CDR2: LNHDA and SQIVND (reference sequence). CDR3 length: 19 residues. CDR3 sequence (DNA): TGTGCCAGTAGTATACTGGGTGTTTTGGGAAGGGGGGCCAATCAGCCCCAGCATTTT. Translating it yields CASSILGVLGRGANQPQHF.

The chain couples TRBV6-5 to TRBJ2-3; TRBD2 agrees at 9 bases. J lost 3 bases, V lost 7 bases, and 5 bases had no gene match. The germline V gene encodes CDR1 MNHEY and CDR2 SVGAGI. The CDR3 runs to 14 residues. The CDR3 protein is CASTSSGNTDTQYF. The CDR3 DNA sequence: TGTGCCAGCACCTCTAGCGGGAATACAGATACGCAGTATTTT.

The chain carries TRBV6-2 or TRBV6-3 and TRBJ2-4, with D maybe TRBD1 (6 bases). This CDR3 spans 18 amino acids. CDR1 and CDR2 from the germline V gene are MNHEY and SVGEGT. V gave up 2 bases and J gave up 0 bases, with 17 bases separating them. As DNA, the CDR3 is TGTGCCAGCAGTTACGGGGCCGGGACACCACTAGCCAAAAACATTCAGTACTTC. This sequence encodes CASSYGAGTPLAKNIQYF.

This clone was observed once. CDR3 protein: CASSHTSGVKEQYF. The DNA for the CDR3 is TGTGCCAGCAGCCATACTAGCGGGGTTAAGGAGCAGTACTTC. V usage is TRBV2 and J usage is TRBJ2-7; the match to TRBD2 covers 10 bases. This CDR3 has 14 residues. Germline lookup yields CDR1 SNHLY and CDR2 FYNNEI. V lost 6 bases and J lost 7; bases outside the gene matches: 9.

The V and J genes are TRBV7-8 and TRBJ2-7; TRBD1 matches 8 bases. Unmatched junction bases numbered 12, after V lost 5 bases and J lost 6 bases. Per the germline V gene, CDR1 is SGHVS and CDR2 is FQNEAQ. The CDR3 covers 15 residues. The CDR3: CASSPGQGGGREQYF. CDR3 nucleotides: TGTGCCAGCAGCCCCGGACAGGGAGGAGGGCGCGAGCAGTACTTC.

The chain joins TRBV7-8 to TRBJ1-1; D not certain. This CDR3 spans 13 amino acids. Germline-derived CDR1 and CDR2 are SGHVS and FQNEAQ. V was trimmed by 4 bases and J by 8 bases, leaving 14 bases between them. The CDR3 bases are TGTGCCAGCAGCTCCACCATTTTACGCGAAGCTTTCTTT. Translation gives CASSSTILREAFF.

This CDR3 is CASSDYGAGAGELFF. The CDR3 nucleotides are TGCGCCAGCAGTGATTATGGGGCGGGGGCCGGGGAGCTGTTTTTT. The chain recombines TRBV10-2 with TRBJ2-2; 7 bases map to TRBD2. The germline V gene has CDR1 WSHSY and CDR2 SAAADI. The trim removed 3 bases at V and 6 bases at J, leaving 7 bases unmatched. The CDR3 has 15 residues.

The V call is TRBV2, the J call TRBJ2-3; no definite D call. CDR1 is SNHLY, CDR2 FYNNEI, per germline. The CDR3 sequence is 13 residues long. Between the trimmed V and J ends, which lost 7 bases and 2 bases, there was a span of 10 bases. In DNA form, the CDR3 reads TGTGCCAGCAAGAACTCCCCCACAGATACGCAGTATTTT. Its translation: CASKNSPTDTQYF.

For the CDR3, the DNA is TGCGCCAGCAGCTTGGGCCGACAAAGGGTGGCGGCCTACGAGCAGTACTTC. It yields the protein CASSLGRQRVAAYEQYF. The gene calls are TRBV5-1 and TRBJ2-7; D unclear. Germline lookup yields CDR1 SGHRS and CDR2 YFSETQ. V was pared by 0 bases and J by 2 bases, with 18 bases between. The CDR3 loop spans 17 amino acids.

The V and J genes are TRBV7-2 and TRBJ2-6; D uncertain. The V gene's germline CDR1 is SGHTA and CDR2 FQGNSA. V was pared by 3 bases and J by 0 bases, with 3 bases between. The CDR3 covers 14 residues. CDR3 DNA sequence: TGTGCCAGCAGCTTTAACTCTGGGGCCAACGTCCTGACTTTC. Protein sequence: CASSFNSGANVLTF. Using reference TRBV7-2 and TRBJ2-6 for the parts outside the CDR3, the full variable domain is GAGVSQSPSNKVTEKGKDVELRCDPISGHTALYWYRQSLGQGLEFLIYFQGNSAPDKSGLPSDRFSAERTGGSVSTLTIQRTQQEDSAVYLCASSFNSGANVLTFGAGSRLTVL.

The CDR3 here is CASSFGNKQETQYF. DNA for the CDR3: TGCGCCAGCAGCTTTGGGAATAAGCAAGAGACCCAGTACTTC. The chain employs TRBV5-1 and TRBJ2-5; no reliable D call. Trimming removed 2 bases from V and 2 bases from J, with 10 bases in between. CDR1 and CDR2 from the germline V gene are SGHRS and YFSETQ. CDR3 length: 14 residues.

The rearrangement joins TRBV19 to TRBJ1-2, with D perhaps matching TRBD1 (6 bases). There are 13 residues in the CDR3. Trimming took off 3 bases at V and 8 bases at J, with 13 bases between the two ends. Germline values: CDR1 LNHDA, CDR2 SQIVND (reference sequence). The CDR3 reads CASSIVQGRGYTF. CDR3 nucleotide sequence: TGTGCCAGTAGTATCGTACAGGGTCGGGGCTACACCTTC.

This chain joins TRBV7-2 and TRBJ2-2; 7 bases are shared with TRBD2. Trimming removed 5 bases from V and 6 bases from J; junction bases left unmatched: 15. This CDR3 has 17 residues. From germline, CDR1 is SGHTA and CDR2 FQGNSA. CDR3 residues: CASSPALSGVPSGELFF. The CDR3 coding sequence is TGTGCCAGCAGCCCAGCCCTGAGCGGGGTTCCCTCCGGGGAGCTGTTTTTT.

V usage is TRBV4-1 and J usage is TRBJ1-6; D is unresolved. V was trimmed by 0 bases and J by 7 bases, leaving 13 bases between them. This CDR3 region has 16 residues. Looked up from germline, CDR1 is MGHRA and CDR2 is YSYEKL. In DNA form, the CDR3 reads TGCGCCAGCAGCCAAGACCGACACGGCAGGAATTCACCCCTCCACTTT. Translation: CASSQDRHGRNSPLHF.

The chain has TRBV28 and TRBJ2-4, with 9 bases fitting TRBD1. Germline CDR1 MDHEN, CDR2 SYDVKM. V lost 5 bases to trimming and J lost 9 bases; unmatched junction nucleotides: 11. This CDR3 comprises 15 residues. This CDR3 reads CASSLPTGGDSIQYF. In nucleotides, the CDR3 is TGTGCCAGCAGTCTCCCGACAGGGGGTGATAGCATTCAGTACTTC.

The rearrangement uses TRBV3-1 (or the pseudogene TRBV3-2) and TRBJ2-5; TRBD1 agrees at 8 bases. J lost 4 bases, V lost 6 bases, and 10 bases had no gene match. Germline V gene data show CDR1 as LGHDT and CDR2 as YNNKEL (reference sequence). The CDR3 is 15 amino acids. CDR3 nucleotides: TGTGCCAGCAGGCCCCGCAGGGGGCAGAGAGAGACCCAGTACTTC. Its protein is CASRPRRGQRETQYF.

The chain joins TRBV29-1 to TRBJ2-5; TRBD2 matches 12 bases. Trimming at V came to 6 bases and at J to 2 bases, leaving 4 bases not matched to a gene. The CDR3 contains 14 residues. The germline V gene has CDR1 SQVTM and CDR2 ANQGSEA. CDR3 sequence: CSVVLAGGQETQYF. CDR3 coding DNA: TGCAGCGTCGTACTAGCGGGAGGACAAGAGACCCAGTACTTC. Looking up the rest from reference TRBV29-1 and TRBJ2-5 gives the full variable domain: SAVISQKPSRDICQRGTSLTIQCQVDSQVTMMFWYRQQPGQSLTLIATANQGSEATYESGFVIDKFPISRPNLTFSTLTVSNMSPEDSSIYLCSVVLAGGQETQYFGPGTRLLVL.

CDR3 region: CASSPRLAGVRGTDTQYF. The CDR3 nucleotides are TGTGCCAGCTCACCGAGGCTAGCGGGAGTCCGTGGCACAGATACGCAGTATTTT. The chain couples TRBV18 to TRBJ2-3; 10 bases are shared with TRBD2. Germline CDR1 KGHSH, CDR2 LQKENI. The CDR3 consists of 18 residues. V shed 3 bases and J 1 base; nucleotides not matched to a gene: 10.

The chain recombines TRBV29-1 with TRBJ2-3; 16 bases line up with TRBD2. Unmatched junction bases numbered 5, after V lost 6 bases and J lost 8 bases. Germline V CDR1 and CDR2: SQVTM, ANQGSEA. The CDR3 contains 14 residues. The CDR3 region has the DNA TGCAGCGTCCGAGGGACTAGCGGGGGGGCTACGCAGTATTTT. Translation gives CSVRGTSGGATQYF.